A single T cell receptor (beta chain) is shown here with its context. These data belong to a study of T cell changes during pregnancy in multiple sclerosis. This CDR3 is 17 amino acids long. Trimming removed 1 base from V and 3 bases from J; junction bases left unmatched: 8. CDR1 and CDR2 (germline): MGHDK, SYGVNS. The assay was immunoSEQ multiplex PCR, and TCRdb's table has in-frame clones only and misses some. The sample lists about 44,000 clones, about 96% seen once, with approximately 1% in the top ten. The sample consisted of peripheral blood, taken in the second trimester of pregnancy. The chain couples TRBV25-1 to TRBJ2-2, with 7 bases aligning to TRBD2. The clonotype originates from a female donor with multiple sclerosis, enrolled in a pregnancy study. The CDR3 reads CASSEWGGDRYTGELFF. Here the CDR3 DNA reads TGTGCCAGCAGTGAATGGGGAGGGGACCGGTACACCGGGGAGCTGTTTTTT. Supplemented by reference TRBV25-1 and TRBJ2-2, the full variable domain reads EADIYQTPRYLVIGTGKKITLECSQTMGHDKMYWYQQDPGMELHLIHYSYGVNSTEKGDLSSESTVSRIRTEHFPLTLESARPSHTSQYLCASSEWGGDRYTGELFFGEGSRLTVL.